This TCR beta chain derives from a study of cytomegalovirus exposure and HLA in healthy donors. Study-level findings and limits: Association with HLA alleles at 0.05 false discovery rate was found for 16,951 TCR beta sequences in a later analysis. Sequencing artifact likely explains a cluster of highly shared sequence variants.

This PCR relied on a set of 60 Vbeta primers and 13 Jbeta primers. The method was immunoSEQ multiplex PCR; TCRdb's version includes in-frame clones alone and lacks a portion of them. The profile covers more than 85,000 clones, with approximately 84% appearing a single time and roughly 5.7% taken by the ten largest. This clone was recorded once. Its target is unknown. Germline CDR1 is SGHDN and CDR2 is FVKESK. V lost 1 base and J lost 4, with 10 bases in between. This CDR3 comprises 14 residues. Nominally healthy donors were sampled, though unrecorded immune exposures were likely. This clonotype was sampled from a male donor in good health and CMV-seronegative. This rearrangement joins TRBV14 to TRBJ1-2; no reliable D call. The sample was PBMCs. Here the CDR3 DNA reads TGTGCCAGCAGCCAAGTTCACGGGAGCTATGGCTACACCTTC. Translating gives CASSQVHGSYGYTF.